This TCR beta chain was retrieved from a study of blood T cell repertoires in COVID-19. Whole-study context: The United States, Italy and Spain provided the acute and convalescent COVID-19 samples.

Using immunoSEQ multiplex PCR, the repertoire was profiled, and TCRdb retains in-frame clones only, with some absent. Counted here are more than 45,000 clones, around 85% occurring once; the ten biggest clones make up 15% to 20%. This CDR3 spans 15 amino acids. In germline, CDR1 is MNHEY, CDR2 SVGAGI. V shed 2 bases and J shed 0 bases, with 11 bases lying between them. The chain couples TRBV6-5 to TRBJ2-7, with D uncertain. The sequence was collected from a human donor in a cohort sampled during active COVID-19. What was sequenced was peripheral blood. The CDR3 coding sequence is TGTGCCAGCAGTTACAAAGATAGGAGCTCCTACGAGCAGTACTTC. Translation gives CASSYKDRSSYEQYF.